These 20 T cell receptor beta chains were sequenced from one sample in a study of T cell responses to AZD1222 COVID-19 vaccine. Sequenced by immunoSEQ multiplex PCR; TCRdb stores in-frame clones only, minus some. This sample has 75,000 to 90,000 clones, with roughly 82% found just once. The sequenced sample was peripheral blood, obtained on day 0 of AZD1222 vaccination. The receptors here all came from an adult in good health.

This chain uses TRBV15 with TRBJ2-5; D unresolved. Trimming took 5 bases from V and 5 from J, leaving 18 bases between them. Germline V gene lookup returns CDR1 LNHNV and CDR2 YYDKDF (reference sequence). This CDR3 region has 15 residues. CDR3 sequence: CATSPMGFAQETQYF. The CDR3 DNA follows: TGTGCCACCAGCCCGATGGGGTTTGCTCAGGAGACCCAGTACTTC.

The V and J genes are TRBV28 and TRBJ2-7, with 8 bases that match TRBD2. The CDR3 length is 16 residues. CDR1 is MDHEN and CDR2 is SYDVKM in the germline V gene. Unmatched junction bases numbered 7, after V lost 3 bases and J lost 0 bases. As DNA, the CDR3 is TGTGCCAGCAGTTTCGAGAAGACTAGCGACTCCTACGAGCAGTACTTC. It codes for CASSFEKTSDSYEQYF.

This chain uses TRBV7-8 with TRBJ1-5; 8 bases match TRBD1. The CDR3 runs 17 residues. Germline V CDR1 and CDR2: SGHVS, FQNEAQ. The J segment lost 5 bases and the V segment lost 5 bases, leaving 14 bases of the junction unmatched. The chain's CDR3 is CASSPAVGQGAYQPQHF. The CDR3 DNA sequence: TGTGCCAGCAGCCCAGCGGTAGGGCAGGGGGCGTATCAGCCCCAGCATTTT.

V is TRBV28 and J is TRBJ2-4; possible D gene TRBD2, 5 bases. CDR1 and CDR2 from the germline V gene are MDHEN and SYDVKM. The germline V and J ends were trimmed by 8 bases and 8 bases, with 10 bases remaining between them. CDR3 length: 11 residues. CDR3 sequence (DNA): TGTGCCAGCGCTGAGGGCGACATTCAGTACTTC. Residues: CASAEGDIQYF.

The chain couples TRBV4-2 to TRBJ1-5; D ambiguous. Trimming cost V 1 base and J 0 bases, with 13 bases left between them. The germline CDR1 and CDR2 sequences are LGHNA and YNFKEQ. The CDR3 consists of 17 residues. CDR3 region: CASSQGTGLYSNQPQHF. The CDR3 DNA sequence: TGTGCCAGCAGCCAAGGAACGGGTCTATATAGCAATCAGCCCCAGCATTTT.

The chain links TRBV15 to TRBJ1-1, with a weak D call TRBD1 (6 bases). Germline V gene sequence: CDR1 LNHNV, CDR2 YYDKDF (reference sequence). Trimming took off 2 bases at V and 10 bases at J, with 14 bases between the two ends. The CDR3 covers 13 residues. The DNA for the CDR3 is TGTGCCACCAGCAGACTAAGGGGGGACGGAGCTTTCTTT. It yields the protein CATSRLRGDGAFF. Filled out from reference TRBV15 and TRBJ1-1, the complete variable domain reads DAMVIQNPRYQVTQFGKPVTLSCSQTLNHNVMYWYQQKSSQAPKLLFHYYDKDFNNEADTPDNFQSRRPNTSFCFLDIRSPGLGDTAMYLCATSRLRGDGAFFGQGTRLTVV.

The V and J genes are TRBV25-1 and TRBJ2-7; TRBD1 agrees at 8 bases. Germline assignment: CDR1 MGHDK and CDR2 SYGVNS. The ends lost 1 base at V and 5 bases at J; junction bases unmatched: 7. The CDR3 extends over 15 amino acids. The CDR3: CASSESNRGVDEQYF. The DNA for the CDR3 is TGTGCCAGCAGTGAATCGAACAGGGGGGTAGACGAGCAGTACTTC.

As concerns this clone: This sample includes further DNA sequences coding for the same CDR3. The CDR3 spells CASSVVPGGPYEQYF. The CDR3 DNA is TGTGCCAGCAGCGTAGTCCCTGGGGGGCCCTACGAGCAGTACTTC. This chain connects TRBV9 to TRBJ2-7, with D tentatively TRBD1 or TRBD2 (6 bases each). Germline values: CDR1 SGDLS, CDR2 YYNGEE. The length of the CDR3 is 15 residues. V was clipped by 0 bases and J by 2 bases, with 12 bases between them.

This sequence joins TRBV6-5 and TRBJ2-7; a weak D match, TRBD2 (5 bases). Trimming pared 6 bases from V and 6 bases from J, leaving 15 bases between. Looked up from germline, CDR1 is MNHEY and CDR2 is SVGAGI. This CDR3 contains 13 residues. The chain's CDR3 is CASRGGRPGEQYF. The CDR3 DNA is TGTGCCAGCAGAGGAGGACGGCCCGGCGAGCAGTACTTC.

This clone was picked up a small number of times. The chain couples TRBV9 to TRBJ2-1; 16 bases are shared with TRBD2. V gave up 0 bases and J gave up 0 bases; unmatched junction bases: 9. In germline, CDR1 is SGDLS, CDR2 YYNGEE. The CDR3 totals 21 residues. DNA for the CDR3: TGTGCCAGCAGCGTAGAACCGGGACTAGCGGGAGGGCCCCCCTCCTACAATGAGCAGTTCTTC. It translates to CASSVEPGLAGGPPSYNEQFF.

The rearrangement joins TRBV27 to TRBJ2-7; 8 positions match TRBD1. CDR3 size: 15 residues. The junction had 5 bases not matched to a gene; V was cut back by 2 bases and J by 2 bases. Germline loops: CDR1 MNHEY, CDR2 SMNVEV (reference sequence). The CDR3 DNA reads TGTGCCAGCAGTTTAGGACAGGGCTGGACCTACGAGCAGTACTTC. Residues: CASSLGQGWTYEQYF.

The chain is built from TRBV6-5 and TRBJ1-5; a weak D match, TRBD1 (6 bases). The ends were cut back, 8 bases at V and 5 bases at J, with 13 bases in the middle. This CDR3 has 13 amino acids. Looked up from germline, CDR1 is MNHEY and CDR2 is SVGAGI. Here the CDR3 DNA reads TGTGCCAGCCAGCTATCAGGGGATCAGCCCCAGCATTTT. The encoded protein is CASQLSGDQPQHF.

The table lists this clone with a count of one. The chain combines TRBV19 with TRBJ1-5; 8 bases are shared with TRBD1. V gave up 4 bases and J gave up 6 bases; unmatched junction bases: 8. Germline CDR1 LNHDA, CDR2 SQIVND (reference sequence). The CDR3 has 15 amino acids. CDR3 residues: CASSTRTGTGQPQHF. The CDR3 DNA is TGTGCCAGTAGTACCCGGACAGGGACCGGTCAGCCCCAGCATTTT.

V usage is TRBV10-3 and J usage is TRBJ2-7, with TRBD1 matching 10 bases. V shed 6 bases, J shed 3 bases, and the junction held 8 bases outside the gene matches. CDR3 size: 15 residues. CDR1 is ENHRY and CDR2 is SYGVKD in the germline V gene. The CDR3 loop is CAISTDRGKIYEQYF. The CDR3 nucleotides read TGTGCCATCAGCACGGACAGGGGGAAAATCTACGAGCAGTACTTC.

This sequence joins TRBV5-5 and TRBJ1-1; D gene unclear. CDR3 length equals 16 residues. V gave up 5 bases and J gave up 0 bases, with 17 bases separating them. The germline CDR1 and CDR2 sequences are SGHKS and YYEKEE (reference sequence). The DNA for the CDR3 is TGTGCCAGCAGTCCGGGTTGGGAAACCATGAACACTGAAGCTTTCTTT. Its protein is CASSPGWETMNTEAFF.

This chain links TRBV7-2 with TRBJ2-1; TRBD2 matches 14 bases. From germline, CDR1 is SGHTA and CDR2 FQGNSA. The CDR3 is made up of 16 amino acids. V gave up 4 bases and J gave up 9 bases; unmatched junction bases: 8. The CDR3 bases are TGTGCCAGCAGCTCGTCGCCGGGACTAGCGGGAGTTGAGCAGTTCTTC. It is translated as CASSSSPGLAGVEQFF.

The CDR3 bases are TGTGCCAGCAGCCGACAGGGTGGGGCCAACGTCCTGACTTTC. The encoded protein is CASSRQGGANVLTF. The V call is TRBV14, the J call TRBJ2-6; 7 nucleotides match TRBD1. The V and J ends lost 4 bases and 3 bases, in that order; junction bases with no gene match: 0. This CDR3 is 14 amino acids long. Germline loops: CDR1 SGHDN, CDR2 FVKESK.

CDR3 protein: CASSLRQGSYEQYF. CDR3 bases: TGTGCCAGCAGTCTGCGACAGGGCTCCTACGAGCAGTACTTC. The chain carries TRBV6-5 and TRBJ2-7, with 7 bases identical to TRBD1. The V gene end was trimmed by 5 bases and the J gene end by 0 bases; junction bases not matched to a gene: 4. Germline V gene lookup returns CDR1 MNHEY and CDR2 SVGAGI. This CDR3 has 14 amino acids.

The V and J genes are TRBV5-3 and TRBJ1-2, with unresolved D. TRBV5-3 is classed as an ORF, of uncertain function. Trimming took off 4 bases at V and 0 bases at J, with 10 bases between the two ends. The CDR3 is made up of 14 amino acids. For the CDR3, the DNA is TGTGCCAGAAGCCTTCGGGCGGCTAACTATGGCTACACCTTC. Protein: CARSLRAANYGYTF.

The V gene is TRBV11-3, the J gene TRBJ2-1; 9 nucleotides agree with TRBD2. The length of the CDR3 is 15 residues. V trimming: 4 bases; J trimming: 10 bases; junction bases outside the gene matches: 11. Germline V lookup: CDR1 SGHNT, CDR2 YENEEA. The CDR3 region has the DNA TGTGCCAGCAGCTCCAGCGGGGCTAGCGGGGCAGAGCAGTTCTTC. This translates into CASSSSGASGAEQFF.